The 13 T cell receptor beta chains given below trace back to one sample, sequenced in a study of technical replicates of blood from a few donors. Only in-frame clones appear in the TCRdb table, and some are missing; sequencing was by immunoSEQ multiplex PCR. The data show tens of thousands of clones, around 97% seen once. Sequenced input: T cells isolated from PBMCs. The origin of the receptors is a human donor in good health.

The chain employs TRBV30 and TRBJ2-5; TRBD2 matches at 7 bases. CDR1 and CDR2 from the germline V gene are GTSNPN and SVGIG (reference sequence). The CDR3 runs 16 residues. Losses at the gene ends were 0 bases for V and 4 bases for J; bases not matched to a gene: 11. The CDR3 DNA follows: TGTGCCTGGAGTGTACTGGTAGGGAGGGGTACAGAGACCCAGTACTTC. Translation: CAWSVLVGRGTETQYF.

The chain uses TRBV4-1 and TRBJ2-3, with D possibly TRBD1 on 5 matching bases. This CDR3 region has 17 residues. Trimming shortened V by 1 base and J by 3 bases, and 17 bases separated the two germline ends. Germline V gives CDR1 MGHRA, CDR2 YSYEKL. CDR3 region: CASSQGFLGVETDTQYF. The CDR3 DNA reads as TGCGCCAGCAGCCAAGGTTTTTTAGGGGTTGAGACAGATACGCAGTATTTT.

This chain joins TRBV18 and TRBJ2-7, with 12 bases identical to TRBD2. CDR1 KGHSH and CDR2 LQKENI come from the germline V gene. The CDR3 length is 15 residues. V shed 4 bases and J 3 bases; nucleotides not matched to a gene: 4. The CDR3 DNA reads TGTGCCAGCTCACACACTAGCGGGAGGATCTACGAGCAGTACTTC. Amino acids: CASSHTSGRIYEQYF.

CDR3 region: CASTPLYPGGNQPQHF. CDR3 in DNA: TGTGCCAGCACCCCTCTTTACCCCGGGGGCAATCAGCCCCAGCATTTT. This chain connects TRBV28 to TRBJ1-5; no reliable D call. Germline assignment: CDR1 MDHEN and CDR2 SYDVKM. This CDR3 spans 16 amino acids. Trimming took off 7 bases at V and 2 bases at J, with 18 bases between the two ends.

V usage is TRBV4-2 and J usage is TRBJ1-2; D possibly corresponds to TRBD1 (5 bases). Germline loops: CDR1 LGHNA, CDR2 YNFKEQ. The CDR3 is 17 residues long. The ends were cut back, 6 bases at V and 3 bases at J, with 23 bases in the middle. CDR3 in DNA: TGTGCCAGCAGGGGGGGAGAATGGAGGTCTGGGGACTATGGCTACACCTTC. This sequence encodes CASRGGEWRSGDYGYTF.

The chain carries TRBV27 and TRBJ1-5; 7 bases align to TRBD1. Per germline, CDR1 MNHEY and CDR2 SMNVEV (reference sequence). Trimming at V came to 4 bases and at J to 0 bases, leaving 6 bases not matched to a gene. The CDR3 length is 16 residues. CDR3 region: CASSSSTGNSNQPQHF. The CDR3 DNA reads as TGTGCCAGCAGTTCCTCGACAGGGAATAGCAATCAGCCCCAGCATTTT.

DNA of the CDR3: TGTGCCAGCAGCCGGGCACATCTGACTAGGCGCACAGATACGCAGTATTTT. This translates into CASSRAHLTRRTDTQYF. The chain has TRBV14 and TRBJ2-3, with D maybe TRBD2 (6 bases). CDR3 size: 17 residues. Trimming stripped 4 bases from V and 1 base from J, with 18 bases between. Germline V CDR1 and CDR2: SGHDN, FVKESK.

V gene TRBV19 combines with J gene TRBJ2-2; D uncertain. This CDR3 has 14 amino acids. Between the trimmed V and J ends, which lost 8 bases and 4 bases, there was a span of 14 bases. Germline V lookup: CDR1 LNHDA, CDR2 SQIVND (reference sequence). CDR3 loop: CASCWVAATGELFF. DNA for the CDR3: TGTGCCAGTTGTTGGGTGGCGGCCACCGGGGAGCTGTTTTTT.

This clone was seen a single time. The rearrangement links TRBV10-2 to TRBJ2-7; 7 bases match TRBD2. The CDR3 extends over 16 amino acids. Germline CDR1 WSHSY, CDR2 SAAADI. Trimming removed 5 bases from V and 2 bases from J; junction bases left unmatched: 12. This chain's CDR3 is CASSSGKVFKTYEQYF. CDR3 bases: TGCGCCAGCAGTAGCGGGAAAGTCTTTAAGACCTACGAGCAGTACTTC.

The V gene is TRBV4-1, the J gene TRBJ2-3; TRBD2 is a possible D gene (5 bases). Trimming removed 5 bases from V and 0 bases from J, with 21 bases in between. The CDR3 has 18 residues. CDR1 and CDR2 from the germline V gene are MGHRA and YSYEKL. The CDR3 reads CASSFQLLRVTSTDTQYF. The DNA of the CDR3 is TGCGCCAGCAGCTTCCAGCTCCTGAGGGTAACTAGCACAGATACGCAGTATTTT.

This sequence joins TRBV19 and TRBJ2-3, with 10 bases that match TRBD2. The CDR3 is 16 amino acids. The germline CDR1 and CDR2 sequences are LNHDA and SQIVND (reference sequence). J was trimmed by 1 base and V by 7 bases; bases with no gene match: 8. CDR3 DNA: TGTGCCAGTATGTCTCTAGCGGGAGCAGGCACAGATACGCAGTATTTT. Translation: CASMSLAGAGTDTQYF.

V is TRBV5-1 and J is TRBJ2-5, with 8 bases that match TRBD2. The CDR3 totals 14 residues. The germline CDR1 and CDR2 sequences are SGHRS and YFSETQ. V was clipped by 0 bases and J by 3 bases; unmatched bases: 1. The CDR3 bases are TGCGCCAGCAGCTTGGTACTAGCGGAAGAGACCCAGTACTTC. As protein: CASSLVLAEETQYF.

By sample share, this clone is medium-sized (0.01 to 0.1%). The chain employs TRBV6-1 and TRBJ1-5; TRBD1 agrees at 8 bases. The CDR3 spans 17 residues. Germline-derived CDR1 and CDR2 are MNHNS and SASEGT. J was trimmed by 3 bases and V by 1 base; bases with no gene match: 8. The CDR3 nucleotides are TGTGCCAGCAGTGAAGGAGCGGTGACAGGGGTCAATCAGCCCCAGCATTTT. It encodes CASSEGAVTGVNQPQHF.